This T cell receptor beta chain was sequenced during a study of control samples from healthy donors and cancer patients. Sequencing used immunoSEQ multiplex PCR; TCRdb keeps in-frame clones, though not all of them. The sample records about 140,000 clones, 91% being singletons. Sequenced sample: blood. This sequence was found in a man aged 18 to 30 in good health.

CDR3 bases: TGTGCCAGCAGCTTACAGGGGCAGCCCCAGCATTTT. It yields the protein CASSLQGQPQHF. The J gene is TRBJ1-5, the V gene TRBV2; 7 bases map to TRBD1. CDR1 SNHLY and CDR2 FYNNEI come from the germline V gene. This CDR3 has 12 residues. The V segment lost 6 bases and the J segment 7 bases; nucleotides outside the gene matches: 3.